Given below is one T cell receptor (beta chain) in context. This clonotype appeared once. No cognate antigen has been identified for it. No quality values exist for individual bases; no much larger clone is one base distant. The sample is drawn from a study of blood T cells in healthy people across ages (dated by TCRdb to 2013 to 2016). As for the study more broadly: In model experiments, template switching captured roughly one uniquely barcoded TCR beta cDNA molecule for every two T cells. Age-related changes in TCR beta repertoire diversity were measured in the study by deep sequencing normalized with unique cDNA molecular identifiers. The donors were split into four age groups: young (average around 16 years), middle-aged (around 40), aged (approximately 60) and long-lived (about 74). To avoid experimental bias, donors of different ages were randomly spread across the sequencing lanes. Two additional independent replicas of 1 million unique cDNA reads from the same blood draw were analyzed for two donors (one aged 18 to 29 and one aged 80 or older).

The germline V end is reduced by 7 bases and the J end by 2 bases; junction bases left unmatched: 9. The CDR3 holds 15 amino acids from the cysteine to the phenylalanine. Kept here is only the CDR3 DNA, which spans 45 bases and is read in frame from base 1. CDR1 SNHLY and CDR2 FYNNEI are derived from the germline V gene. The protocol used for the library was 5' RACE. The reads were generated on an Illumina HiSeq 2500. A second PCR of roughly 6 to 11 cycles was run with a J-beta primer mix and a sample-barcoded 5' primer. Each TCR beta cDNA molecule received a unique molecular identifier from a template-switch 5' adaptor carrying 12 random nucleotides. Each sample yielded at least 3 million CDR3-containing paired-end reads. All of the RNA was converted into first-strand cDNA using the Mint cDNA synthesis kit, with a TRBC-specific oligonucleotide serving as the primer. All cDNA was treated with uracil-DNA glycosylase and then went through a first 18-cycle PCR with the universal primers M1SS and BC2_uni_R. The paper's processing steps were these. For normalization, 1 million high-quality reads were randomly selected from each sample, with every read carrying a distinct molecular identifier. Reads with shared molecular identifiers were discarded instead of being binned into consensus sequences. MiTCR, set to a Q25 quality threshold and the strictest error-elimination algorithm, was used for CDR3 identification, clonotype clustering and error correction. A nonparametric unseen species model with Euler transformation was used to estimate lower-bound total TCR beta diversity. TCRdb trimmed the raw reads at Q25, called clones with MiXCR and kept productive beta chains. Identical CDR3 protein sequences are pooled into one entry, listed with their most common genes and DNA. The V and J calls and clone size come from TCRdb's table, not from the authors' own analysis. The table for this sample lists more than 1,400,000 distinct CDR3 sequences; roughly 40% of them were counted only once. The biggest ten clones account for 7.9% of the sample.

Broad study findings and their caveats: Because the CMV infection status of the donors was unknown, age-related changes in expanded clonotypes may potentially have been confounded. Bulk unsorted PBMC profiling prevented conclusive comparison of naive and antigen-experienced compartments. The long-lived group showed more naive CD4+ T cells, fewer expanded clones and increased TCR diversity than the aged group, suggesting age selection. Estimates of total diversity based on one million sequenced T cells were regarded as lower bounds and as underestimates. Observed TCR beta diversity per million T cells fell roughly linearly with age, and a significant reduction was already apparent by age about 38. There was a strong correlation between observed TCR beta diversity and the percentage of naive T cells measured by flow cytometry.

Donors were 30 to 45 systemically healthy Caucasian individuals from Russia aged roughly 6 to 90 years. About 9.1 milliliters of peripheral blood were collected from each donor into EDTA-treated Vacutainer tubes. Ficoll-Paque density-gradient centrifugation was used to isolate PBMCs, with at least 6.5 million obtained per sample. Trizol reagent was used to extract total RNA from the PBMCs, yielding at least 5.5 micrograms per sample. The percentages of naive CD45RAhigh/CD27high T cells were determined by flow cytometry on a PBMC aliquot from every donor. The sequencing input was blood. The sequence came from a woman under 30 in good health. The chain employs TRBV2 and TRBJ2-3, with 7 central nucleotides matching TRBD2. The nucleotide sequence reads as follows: TGTGCCAGCATTCCGGAACTAGCGTTCACAGATACGCAGTATTTT. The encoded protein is CASIPELAFTDTQYF. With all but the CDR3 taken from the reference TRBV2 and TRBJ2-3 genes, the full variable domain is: EPEVTQTPSHQVTQMGQEVILRCVPISNHLYFYWYRQILGQKVEFLVSFYNNEISEKSEIFDDQFSVERPDGSNFTLKIRSTKLEDSAMYFCASIPELAFTDTQYFGPGTRLTVL.